Sequencing of this TCR beta chain was carried out in a study of cytomegalovirus exposure and HLA in healthy donors. Study-level background: The roughly 100 million unique TCR beta sequences, from about 170 million T cells, were found by an earlier analysis.

Donors were nominally healthy when sampled, though unrecorded immune exposures were likely. General study points: 150 to 200 TCR beta chains were listed as cytomegalovirus-associated. Certain indistinguishable V segments, among them TRBV6-2 and TRBV6-3, were excluded.

PCR involved 60 Vbeta and 13 Jbeta primers. TCRdb's copy holds only in-frame clones and misses some; the assay was immunoSEQ multiplex PCR. The sample consists of around 180,000 clones, 80% to 90% of them appearing once. CDR1 is LNHDA and CDR2 is SQIVND in the germline V gene (reference sequence). The CDR3 totals 14 residues. Losses at the gene ends were 1 base for V and 2 bases for J; bases not matched to a gene: 0. Turning to this clone: Its target is not known.

The TCR sequence derives from a girl aged 2 to 10 in good health and CMV-seropositive. The rearrangement joins TRBV19 to TRBJ1-2; 8 positions match TRBD1. The sequenced sample was PBMCs. DNA for the CDR3: TGTGCCAGTAGTATAGGGACAGGGAACTATGGCTACACCTTC. Amino acids: CASSIGTGNYGYTF.